This T cell receptor (beta chain) was obtained from a study of blood T cells in healthy people across ages. Only a few counts were recorded for this clonotype. A second PCR, run for about 6 to 11 cycles, used a sample-barcoded 5' primer plus a J-beta primer mix. TCRdb reprocessed the 5' RACE reads via MiXCR and lists one record per CDR3 protein. This sample has fewer than 1.5 million distinct CDR3 sequences, with around 39% found just once. V was trimmed by 3 bases and J by 0 bases, leaving 9 bases between them. Germline-derived CDR1 and CDR2 are SNHLY and FYNNEI. CDR3 size: 14 residues. The V and J genes are TRBV2 and TRBJ2-7; the D gene is possibly TRBD1 (5 bases). The sequenced sample was blood. The TCR was taken from a woman in her late teens or twenties in good health. DNA for the CDR3: TGTGCCAGCAGTGATTTACAGGCCTCCTACGAGCAGTACTTC. Translation: CASSDLQASYEQYF.